The clone carrying this TCR beta chain was counted once. Its target is not known. This CDR3 has 14 residues. CDR1 is SNHLY and CDR2 is FYNNEI in the germline V gene. V was pared by 10 bases and J by 3 bases, with 10 bases of the junction left unmatched. Sequencing used immunoSEQ multiplex PCR; TCRdb keeps in-frame clones, though not all of them. The repertoire consists of 780,000 or so clones, with roughly 72% occurring once and the leading ten covering roughly 1.8%. This record comes from a study of shared clonotypes between healthy human individuals. Healthy adults negative for HIV, lacking recent acute infections or vaccinations, served as donors. Notes on the study in general: Shared clonotypes: roughly 4.7% naive CD4, roughly 3.8% naive CD8, less than 2.5% memory CD4, more than 0.3% memory CD8.

The receptor was isolated from a woman in her twenties or thirties in good health. Sequenced: memory CD4+ T cells sorted from blood. As for subset: CD45RA-negative fraction. The chain has TRBV2 and TRBJ2-3, with 7 bases that match TRBD1. The CDR3 DNA reads as TGTGCCACAAAACAGGGGTTGGGAACAGATACGCAGTATTTT. Its translation: CATKQGLGTDTQYF.